The entry below describes one T cell receptor (beta chain). Its antigen is undetermined. The PCR used 60 Vbeta and 13 Jbeta primers. Sequencing was performed with immunoSEQ multiplex PCR; in TCRdb, only in-frame clones are kept and a portion is missing. The repertoire consists of around 84,000 clones, with roughly 80% occurring once and the leading ten covering about 3.1%. The sample originates from a study of cytomegalovirus exposure and HLA in healthy donors. Notes on the study in general: For most TCR sequences rarity was the rule, although some public TCRs occurred in many donors. The productive fraction for most TCR beta V segments was about 87% or about 30% in an earlier analysis.

Trimming cost V 10 bases and J 4 bases, with 17 bases left between them. CDR1 is SEHNR and CDR2 is FQNEAQ in the germline V gene (reference sequence). The CDR3 spans 14 residues. Sequenced input: PBMCs. The chain joins TRBV7-9 to TRBJ1-3; tentative D call: TRBD1 (6 bases). The origin of this receptor is a man aged 45-60 years in good health and CMV-seronegative. CDR3 sequence (DNA): TGTGCCACTAAAACGACAGGCGTCGGAAACACCATATATTTT. Its translation: CATKTTGVGNTIYF.